This T cell receptor (beta chain) was identified in a study of blood T cells in healthy people across ages. Each sample had at least 7 million PBMCs isolated. Germline trimming cut 7 bases from V and 2 bases from J; bases unmatched to any gene: 6. This CDR3 has 15 amino acids. The V gene's germline CDR1 is LNHDA and CDR2 SQIVND (reference sequence). The authors ran a second PCR of about 7 to 11 cycles using a sample-barcoded 5' primer and a J-beta primer mix. TCRdb recomputed calls from the 5' RACE reads with MiXCR, one row per CDR3 protein. The data contain around 780,000 distinct CDR3 sequences, approximately 53% of them seen just once; the ten biggest clones take up around a quarter. This clonotype was seen at least ten times.

V is TRBV19 and J is TRBJ2-3, with TRBD2 identical over 10 bases. This clonotype originated in a man in his forties or fifties in good health. Sample: blood. CDR3 region: CASKRTSGDTDTQYF. The DNA for the CDR3 is TGTGCCAGTAAAAGGACTAGCGGAGACACAGATACGCAGTATTTT.